The entry below gives a single T cell receptor beta chain sequence along with its context. Its antigen remains undetermined. The record has no base qualities; no much larger clone is one base away. The data were taken from a study of T cell responses to AZD1222 COVID-19 vaccine (dated by TCRdb to the early 2020s). A note on the overall study: AZD1222 recipients whose second dose came at about 4 weeks and those whose second dose came at about 12 weeks were combined into one group, since spike-specific TCR depth and breadth did not differ between the two schedules. A total of more than 230 trial participants underwent TCR sequencing, of whom nearly 210 received two doses of AZD1222 and some 25 received two doses of the MenACWY control vaccine. Trial participants were enrolled into age subgroups of 18-55, 56-69 and 70-plus years, which contained 148, 28 and 57 TCR-sequenced participants, respectively.

Results the study describes overall, beyond this receptor: No day 14 peak-response samples were available, so repertoires were characterized only after the peak T cell response. Conclusions about previously exposed vaccinees are limited because only 5 or 6 AZD1222 recipients were SARS-CoV-2 seropositive at baseline. In the small 56-69-year group, the increase in depth fell short of significance, most likely because of low power. Most participants were white British and females outnumbered males, and the authors suggested that clonal diversity may have been underestimated. Reportedly, close to half of the unique spike-specific TCRs recognized epitopes lying outside the regions that are mutated in the B.1.351 and B.1.1.7 variants. After two AZD1222 doses, both the breadth and the depth of spike-specific TCRs were significantly higher than at day 0 and than in MenACWY recipients. The vaccine-associated CD4 TCRs covered the entire spike protein, and the dominant responses fell in regions 160-218 and 743-854.

The CDR3 regions of human TCRbeta chains were analyzed by immunosequencing. The original methods were these. TCRs in the repertoires were compared against a reference library of SARS-CoV-2-specific TCRs that had been generated with the MIRA antigen-specificity platform. Breadth was defined as the fraction of unique TCRs that were SARS-CoV-2-associated, and depth was defined as the fraction of total T cells that were SARS-CoV-2-associated. Using the MIRA data, every spike-specific TCR was mapped to the spike region that the TCR reacted to and assigned to either a CD4 or a CD8 class. Log10-transformed breadth and depth values were compared by one-way ANOVA with Sidak's multiple comparisons tests. TCRdb holds this immuneACCESS table with in-frame rearrangements only. Some clones are missing; in checked studies, unresolved V genes explain under half, and the rest has no known cause. V, J and clone size are taken as reported in that table, and D and trimming were inferred from the DNA itself. Across this sample there are approximately 91,000 clones, with nearly 90% seen only once. The top ten clones comprise about an eighth of the sample.

In the paper's terms, the time point label means: baseline before first vaccination. Samples from vaccinated people were obtained from the UK trials COV001 and COV002, which included a single-blind randomized controlled phase 2/3 trial of AZD1222 (ChAdOx1 nCoV-19) in healthy adults. Trial participant PBMC samples were collected at day 0 and day 28 after the second dose for TCRbeta chain sequencing. The input for sequencing was peripheral blood, taken on day 0 of AZD1222 vaccination. The TCR comes from an adult in good health.

The DNA reads as follows: TGCAGTGCTAGTAATAGCGGGGGTTTCCGCGAGCAGTACTTC. The resulting protein is CSASNSGGFREQYF. The chain uses TRBV20-1 and TRBJ2-7; 9 bases in the junction line up with TRBD2. The germline V end is reduced by 3 bases and the J end by 6 bases; junction bases left unmatched: 9. Taken from the germline V gene (reference sequence), the CDR1 and CDR2 loops are DFQATT and SNEGSKA. Its CDR3 holds 14 amino acids, cysteine through phenylalanine. Only CDR3 DNA remains: 42 bases, in frame from the first base.